One and the same sample provided the 32 T cell receptor beta chains below, sequenced in a study of T cell responses to AZD1222 COVID-19 vaccine. Libraries were prepared by immunoSEQ multiplex PCR; TCRdb keeps only in-frame clonotypes and omits some of them. The profile covers 99,000 or so clones, with more than 85% appearing a single time and 5% taken by the ten largest. The material sequenced was peripheral blood, taken on day 0 of AZD1222 vaccination. All receptors derive from an adult in good health.

This chain links TRBV4-3 with TRBJ2-1, with D perhaps TRBD1 or TRBD2 (5 bases each). V lost 4 bases to trimming and J lost 4 bases, with 14 bases between them. Per the germline V gene, CDR1 is LGHNA and CDR2 is YSLEER. The CDR3 has 15 residues. CDR3 bases: TGCGCCAGCAGCCCCGGGACCTTCATTTACAATGAGCAGTTCTTC. Translated: CASSPGTFIYNEQFF.

The rearrangement joins TRBV15 to TRBJ2-1, with TRBD2 matching 9 bases. The germline V gene encodes CDR1 LNHNV and CDR2 YYDKDF (reference sequence). This CDR3 spans 19 amino acids. V was pared by 3 bases and J by 7 bases, with 19 bases of the junction left unmatched. CDR3 in DNA: TGTGCCACCAGCAGCTTCACCCCCTTGGCGGGAGGGGAGGGGAATGAGCAGTTCTTC. As protein: CATSSFTPLAGGEGNEQFF.

The V call is TRBV30, the J call TRBJ2-1, with D maybe TRBD2 (6 bases). In germline, CDR1 is GTSNPN, CDR2 SVGIG (reference sequence). The CDR3 consists of 14 residues. V gave up 5 bases and J gave up 8 bases, with 19 bases separating them. The chain's CDR3 is CAWGVAGPRDEQFF. In DNA form, the CDR3 reads TGTGCCTGGGGGGTTGCGGGACCTAGGGATGAGCAGTTCTTC. The full variable domain, in which reference TRBV30 and TRBJ2-1 provide the parts outside the CDR3, is SQTIHQWPATLVQPVGSPLSLECTVEGTSNPNLYWYRQAAGRGLQLLFYSVGIGQISSEVPQNLSASRPQDRQFILSSKKLLLSDSGFYLCAWGVAGPRDEQFFGPGTRLTVL.

The chain has TRBV5-4 and TRBJ1-3, with no clear D. The CDR3 runs to 15 residues. Germline values: CDR1 SGHNT, CDR2 YYREEE (reference sequence). V lost 0 bases and J lost 7, with 14 bases in between. CDR3 loop: CASSLGTQGGNTIYF. The DNA for the CDR3 is TGTGCCAGCAGCTTGGGGACCCAAGGAGGTAACACCATATATTTT.

This clone appeared once. The chain is built from TRBV5-4 and TRBJ1-2; D possibly corresponds to TRBD1 (5 bases). V dropped 3 bases and J dropped 2 bases, with 11 bases sitting between them. This CDR3 has 14 residues. Germline values: CDR1 SGHNT, CDR2 YYREEE (reference sequence). The CDR3: CASSWWGGNYGYTF. CDR3 DNA sequence: TGTGCCAGCAGCTGGTGGGGGGGAAACTATGGCTACACCTTC.

The chain uses TRBV5-1 and TRBJ1-2; unclear D gene. Germline CDR1 SGHRS, CDR2 YFSETQ. Trimming took 2 bases from V and 0 from J, leaving 8 bases between them. The CDR3 contains 14 residues. CDR3 sequence: CASSFGNTNYGYTF. The CDR3 DNA reads as TGCGCCAGCAGCTTTGGCAATACTAACTATGGCTACACCTTC.

The gene calls are TRBV2 and TRBJ2-7; TRBD1 might be the D (6 bases). The CDR3 extends over 14 amino acids. Germline V gives CDR1 SNHLY, CDR2 FYNNEI. V lost 7 bases and J lost 3, with 16 bases in between. CDR3 region: CASMADSDYYEQYF. The DNA of the CDR3 is TGTGCCAGCATGGCGGACAGCGACTACTACGAGCAGTACTTC. Variable domain in full (rest from reference TRBV2 and TRBJ2-7): EPEVTQTPSHQVTQMGQEVILRCVPISNHLYFYWYRQILGQKVEFLVSFYNNEISEKSEIFDDQFSVERPDGSNFTLKIRSTKLEDSAMYFCASMADSDYYEQYFGPGTRLTVT.

The chain couples TRBV19 to TRBJ1-4; no firm D call. V was cut by 5 bases and J by 4 bases, with 8 bases left in between. Germline V CDR1 and CDR2: LNHDA, SQIVND (reference sequence). The CDR3 contains 13 residues. CDR3 in amino acids: CASSLTSNEKLFF. As DNA, the CDR3 is TGTGCCAGTAGTCTAACAAGTAATGAAAAACTGTTTTTT.

The chain has TRBV18 and TRBJ2-5, with D hard to call. CDR1 KGHSH and CDR2 LQKENI come from the germline V gene. Trimming stripped 1 base from V and 2 bases from J, with 11 bases between. The CDR3 sequence is 15 residues long. CDR3 sequence: CASSPLVGTQETQYF. The CDR3 DNA sequence: TGTGCCAGCTCACCACTCGTCGGTACACAAGAGACCCAGTACTTC.

This clone has only one observation. Other DNA sequences from this sample encode an identical CDR3 as well. The gene calls are TRBV6-5 and TRBJ1-1; D is uncertain. The CDR3 contains 11 residues. Trimming took off 4 bases at V and 4 bases at J, with 4 bases between the two ends. Germline V gene data show CDR1 as MNHEY and CDR2 as SVGAGI. CDR3 residues: CASSWGTEAFF. In DNA, the CDR3 is TGTGCCAGCAGTTGGGGCACTGAAGCTTTCTTT.

This sequence joins TRBV5-1 and TRBJ1-1; unclear D gene. Trimming removed 4 bases at V and 6 bases at J, with 22 bases between. The CDR3 extends over 16 amino acids. The V gene's germline CDR1 is SGHRS and CDR2 YFSETQ. The CDR3 DNA reads TGCGCCAGCAGCACTGGAGGCATGAGTGGGATTTCTGAAGCTTTCTTT. Amino acids: CASSTGGMSGISEAFF.

The rearrangement links TRBV24-1 to TRBJ2-1; 7 bases align to TRBD2. This CDR3 has 17 residues. The germline CDR1 and CDR2 sequences are KGHDR and SFDVKD. V lost 2 bases to trimming and J lost 8 bases; unmatched junction nucleotides: 14. CDR3 bases: TGTGCCACCAGTGATTCCGCCGGAGGGAGGGAGGGCGATGAGCAGTTCTTC. It yields the protein CATSDSAGGREGDEQFF.

This clone has a single count. V gene TRBV11-3 combines with J gene TRBJ2-7, with TRBD2 as a possible D gene (6 bases). Deletions cut 1 base from V and 5 bases from J, with 6 bases between. Germline V gene sequence: CDR1 SGHNT, CDR2 YENEEA. This CDR3 comprises 12 residues. As DNA, the CDR3 is TGTGCCAGCAGCTTAGGGGAGGACGAGCAGTACTTC. Protein product: CASSLGEDEQYF.

The CDR3 region is CASMFRGYEQYF. The CDR3 DNA reads as TGTGCCAGCATGTTCCGGGGCTACGAGCAGTACTTC. This chain links TRBV2 with TRBJ2-7; TRBD2 is a possible D gene (5 bases). This CDR3 is built from 12 residues. Trimming cost V 7 bases and J 3 bases, with 10 bases left between them. Germline CDR1 reads SNHLY; CDR2 reads FYNNEI.

The chain has TRBV6-1 and TRBJ2-7, with 7 bases fitting TRBD2. With V trimmed by 2 bases and J by 1 base, 5 bases remained unmatched. This CDR3 is built from 15 residues. CDR1 is MNHNS, CDR2 SASEGT, per germline. The CDR3 DNA follows: TGTGCCAGCAGTGAATTGGGGGGGGAGTCCTACGAGCAGTACTTC. Amino acid sequence: CASSELGGESYEQYF.

The CDR3 sequence: CASSLQEAYGYTF. The CDR3 DNA is TGTGCCAGCAGCTTACAGGAAGCCTATGGCTACACCTTC. The rearrangement joins TRBV5-5 to TRBJ1-2, with D perhaps TRBD1 (5 bases). In germline, CDR1 is SGHKS, CDR2 YYEKEE (reference sequence). The CDR3 loop spans 13 amino acids. Trimming took 2 bases from V and 4 from J, leaving 9 bases between them.

This clone came up once. The rearrangement uses TRBV7-9 and TRBJ2-1; the D is unclear. Trimming took 1 base from V and 7 from J, leaving 11 bases between them. Per the germline V gene, CDR1 is SEHNR and CDR2 is FQNEAQ (reference sequence). The CDR3 is 14 amino acids. Here the CDR3 reads CASSLVRGLNEQFF. CDR3 sequence (DNA): TGTGCCAGCAGCTTAGTACGAGGTTTGAATGAGCAGTTCTTC.

The V gene is TRBV25-1, the J gene TRBJ1-1; no clear D gene. V lost 5 bases and J lost 0, with 19 bases in between. In germline, CDR1 is MGHDK, CDR2 SYGVNS. There are 17 residues in the CDR3. The CDR3 DNA sequence: TGTGCCAGCAGTCCTACCCTTTTCACAGCCATGAACACTGAAGCTTTCTTT. This sequence encodes CASSPTLFTAMNTEAFF.

This clone was seen only a few times. The CDR3 sequence is CASSEGGTGGNEQFF. For the CDR3, the DNA is TGTGCCAGCAGTGAAGGGGGGACAGGGGGCAATGAGCAGTTCTTC. The J gene is TRBJ2-1, the V gene TRBV6-4, with 11 bases lining up with TRBD1. V was pared by 3 bases and J by 6 bases, with 4 bases of the junction left unmatched. This CDR3 is built from 15 residues. CDR1 and CDR2 from the germline V gene are MRHNA and SNTAGT.

The V call is TRBV5-1, the J call TRBJ2-1, with D unresolved. The germline gives CDR1 SGHRS, CDR2 YFSETQ. The CDR3 consists of 13 residues. V was clipped by 1 base and J by 9 bases, with 11 bases between them. CDR3 DNA: TGCGCCAGCAGCTTGATCCCAGCGTCTGAGCAGTTCTTC. Its translation is CASSLIPASEQFF.

The count of this clone is one. The chain joins TRBV4-1 to TRBJ1-4, with 8 bases lining up with TRBD1. Per germline, CDR1 MGHRA and CDR2 YSYEKL. The J segment lost 5 bases and the V segment lost 2 bases, leaving 1 base of the junction unmatched. The CDR3 is 14 amino acids. The chain's CDR3 is CASSQRTGNEKLFF. CDR3 nucleotide sequence: TGCGCCAGCAGCCAACGGACAGGGAATGAAAAACTGTTTTTT.

The CDR3 region is CASSLRRTGDTEAFF. CDR3 nucleotides: TGTGCCAGCAGCTTAAGGCGGACAGGGGACACTGAAGCTTTCTTT. This chain joins TRBV11-2 and TRBJ1-1; 9 positions match TRBD1. The V gene's germline CDR1 is SGHAT and CDR2 FQNNGV. The CDR3 is 15 residues long. J was trimmed by 3 bases and V by 2 bases; bases with no gene match: 4. Together with reference TRBV11-2 and TRBJ1-1, the CDR3 gives the full variable domain: EAGVAQSPRYKIIEKRQSVAFWCNPISGHATLYWYQQILGQGPKLLIQFQNNGVVDDSQLPKDRFSAERLKGVDSTLKIQPAKLEDSAVYLCASSLRRTGDTEAFFGQGTRLTVV.

This chain uses TRBV9 with TRBJ2-1; 9 positions agree with TRBD1. The CDR3 has 13 residues. The V gene's germline CDR1 is SGDLS and CDR2 YYNGEE. Trimming at V came to 2 bases and at J to 9 bases, leaving 3 bases not matched to a gene. CDR3 sequence reads: CASSVGTGIEQFF. The CDR3 DNA follows: TGTGCCAGCAGCGTCGGGACAGGGATTGAGCAGTTCTTC.

The genes are TRBV27 and TRBJ2-7, with 9 bases fitting TRBD2. Germline CDR1 and CDR2: MNHEY and SMNVEV (reference sequence). Trimming cost V 3 bases and J 6 bases; bases outside gene matches: 12. The CDR3 runs to 16 residues. CDR3: CASSFGSGLAGFEQYF. The CDR3 nucleotides read TGTGCCAGCAGTTTCGGGTCGGGGCTAGCGGGATTCGAGCAGTACTTC.

V usage is TRBV29-1 and J usage is TRBJ1-2; no clear D. This CDR3 region has 14 residues. The ends were cut back, 3 bases at V and 0 bases at J, with 11 bases in the middle. Germline CDR1 and CDR2: SQVTM and ANQGSEA. Written as DNA, the CDR3 is TGCAGCGTTGATACGAGGGATCCTAACTATGGCTACACCTTC. The encoded protein is CSVDTRDPNYGYTF.

V and J are TRBV28 and TRBJ2-7; 7 bases are a match to TRBD2. The CDR3 consists of 14 residues. Germline-derived CDR1 and CDR2 are MDHEN and SYDVKM. The J segment lost 6 bases and the V segment lost 3 bases, leaving 8 bases of the junction unmatched. CDR3 protein: CASSLPRGVGEQYF. The DNA for the CDR3 is TGTGCCAGCAGTTTGCCCCGGGGGGTAGGCGAGCAGTACTTC. The full variable domain, completed using reference TRBV28 and TRBJ2-7, is DVKVTQSSRYLVKRTGEKVFLECVQDMDHENMFWYRQDPGLGLRLIYFSYDVKMKEKGDIPEGYSVSREKKERFSLILESASTNQTSMYLCASSLPRGVGEQYFGPGTRLTVT.

The chain employs TRBV9 and TRBJ2-2; D gene uncertain. This CDR3 comprises 15 residues. CDR1 and CDR2 (germline): SGDLS, YYNGEE. The V end lost 0 bases, the J end lost 4 bases, and 10 bases lay between the germline ends. The CDR3 is CASSVDVRSTGELFF. The CDR3 nucleotides are TGTGCCAGCAGCGTAGACGTGCGGTCCACCGGGGAGCTGTTTTTT. Full variable domain (rest looked up from reference TRBV9 and TRBJ2-2): DSGVTQTPKHLITATGQRVTLRCSPRSGDLSVYWYQQSLDQGLQFLIQYYNGEERAKGNILERFSAQQFPDLHSELNLSSLELGDSALYFCASSVDVRSTGELFFGEGSRLTVL.

This CDR3 is CASSLQAEGDTQYF. The CDR3 coding sequence is TGCGCCAGCAGCCTACAGGCCGAGGGAGATACGCAGTATTTT. V usage is TRBV5-1 and J usage is TRBJ2-3; D could derive from TRBD1 or TRBD2 (5 bases each). Trimming took 4 bases from V and 5 from J, leaving 14 bases between them. CDR1 SGHRS and CDR2 YFSETQ come from the germline V gene. The CDR3 loop spans 14 amino acids.

V usage is TRBV4-1 and J usage is TRBJ2-7; 10 bases are shared with TRBD1. The CDR3 consists of 15 residues. J gave up 5 bases and V 0 bases, and 4 bases lay outside the gene matches. CDR1 is MGHRA and CDR2 is YSYEKL in the germline V gene. The CDR3 region has the DNA TGCGCCAGCAGCCAAGAGGGACAGGGGACCGACGAGCAGTACTTC. Amino acid sequence: CASSQEGQGTDEQYF.

The chain combines TRBV2 with TRBJ1-1; D is possibly TRBD1 (5 bases). Germline V gene data show CDR1 as SNHLY and CDR2 as FYNNEI. V gave up 6 bases and J gave up 1 base, with 15 bases separating them. The CDR3 totals 15 residues. This CDR3 reads CASSLQPGGNTEAFF. CDR3 bases: TGTGCCAGCAGCCTACAACCGGGGGGGAACACTGAAGCTTTCTTT.

The CDR3 nucleotides are TGTGCCAGCAGTAGTACAGGGCTGGGCGCTGGAAACACCATATATTTT. This translates into CASSSTGLGAGNTIYF. The rearrangement links TRBV2 to TRBJ1-3, with a tentative D call TRBD1 (6 bases). Germline V gives CDR1 SNHLY, CDR2 FYNNEI. This CDR3 region has 16 residues. V dropped 5 bases and J dropped 2 bases, with 16 bases sitting between them.

The CDR3 sequence: CASNPSGTKDTQYF. The CDR3 DNA is TGTGCCAGCAATCCTAGCGGGACCAAGGATACGCAGTATTTT. V gene TRBV11-3 combines with J gene TRBJ2-3; 9 bases map to TRBD2. CDR3 length: 14 residues. Germline-derived CDR1 and CDR2 are SGHNT and YENEEA. V lost 7 bases to trimming and J lost 6 bases; unmatched junction nucleotides: 8.